Listed below are T cell receptor beta chains from one sample, sequenced in a study of blood T cell repertoires in COVID-19. Sequenced by immunoSEQ multiplex PCR; TCRdb stores in-frame clones only, minus some. Among 200,000 to 250,000 clones listed, more than 70% were seen once. The sequencing input was peripheral blood. All receptors come from a woman aged 55-69 years with acute or convalescent COVID-19. Each CDR3 is given with its conserved first and last residue. D genes are given only for firm matches. Rows give clone size only sometimes, using once, few, many, or a class for an expanded clone.

size,J,D,V,CDR3,DNA
NA,TRBJ1-1,TRBD1,TRBV11-2,CASSRDRERAFF,TGTGCCAGCAGCCGGGACAGGGAGAGAGCTTTCTTT
NA,TRBJ2-1,TRBD1,TRBV7-9,CASSPSEDRVNINEQFF,TGTGCCAGCAGCCCGTCGGAAGACAGGGTTAATATAAATGAGCAGTTCTTC
NA,TRBJ2-2,TRBD2,TRBV7-9,CASSFRLAANTGELFF,TGTGCCAGCAGCTTTCGACTAGCGGCGAACACCGGGGAGCTGTTTTTT
NA,TRBJ1-2,TRBD1,TRBV6-7,CASSYPEAKGSDRGWNGYTF,TGTGCCAGCAGTTACCCAGAGGCAAAGGGTTCGGACAGGGGGTGGAATGGCTACACCTTC
NA,TRBJ2-7,NA,TRBV6-5,CASSYRGLRGNEQYF,TGTGCCAGCAGTTACCGGGGATTACGAGGGAACGAGCAGTACTTC
medium-sized,TRBJ1-1,NA,TRBV5-1,CASSLSVGEGEAFF,TGCGCCAGCAGCTTGTCGGTCGGGGAGGGTGAAGCTTTCTTT
NA,TRBJ2-5,NA,TRBV5-6,CASSPRTNPTTQYF,TGTGCCAGCAGCCCCCGGACTAACCCAACGACCCAGTACTTC
few,TRBJ2-7,TRBD1,TRBV7-9,CASSSIQGSVAYEQYF,TGTGCCAGCAGCTCCATACAGGGGTCCGTCGCCTACGAGCAGTACTTC
NA,TRBJ1-5,NA,TRBV15,CATSRDSGSAFVQPQHF,TGTGCCACCAGCAGAGACTCGGGTTCCGCGTTTGTCCAGCCCCAGCATTTT
NA,TRBJ2-5,NA,TRBV14,CASSQVLQETQYF,TGTGCCAGCAGCCAAGTCCTCCAGGAGACCCAGTACTTC
NA,TRBJ2-1,TRBD1,TRBV5-3,CARSLRTGFFYNEQFF,TGTGCCAGAAGCCTACGGACAGGCTTTTTTTACAATGAGCAGTTCTTC
NA,TRBJ2-7,TRBD1,TRBV6-6,CATTGTVYEQYF,TGTGCCACCACCGGGACAGTTTACGAGCAGTACTTC
NA,TRBJ2-3,NA,TRBV28,CASSLSSSDTQYF,TGTGCCAGCAGTTTAAGTAGCTCAGATACGCAGTATTTT
NA,TRBJ2-7,TRBD2,TRBV7-6,CASSLALGSGISEEQYF,TGTGCCAGCAGCTTAGCGCTCGGGAGCGGGATCAGTGAGGAGCAGTACTTC
NA,TRBJ1-5,NA,TRBV4-2,CASSHIRGSGNQPQHF,TGTGCCAGCAGCCACATCAGGGGTTCGGGCAATCAGCCCCAGCATTTT
NA,TRBJ2-7,TRBD2,TRBV7-2,CASSFPGLAGASSYEQYF,TGTGCCAGCAGCTTCCCGGGACTAGCGGGAGCCAGCTCCTACGAGCAGTACTTC
NA,TRBJ1-2,NA,TRBV28,CASSLIQGYGYTF,TGTGCCAGCAGTTTAATCCAGGGCTATGGCTACACCTTC
NA,TRBJ1-2,NA,TRBV2,CASRREGTNYGYTF,TGTGCCAGCAGAAGAGAGGGCACTAACTATGGCTACACCTTC